The present T cell receptor beta chain was sequenced within a study of early T cells in non-severe SARS-CoV-2 infection. Study context: It was bulk RNA from unsorted whole blood that was sequenced, and the chains were unpaired.

The CDR3 runs to 12 residues. Deletions cut 0 bases from V and 7 bases from J, with 9 bases between. The V gene's germline CDR1 is GTSNPN and CDR2 SVGIG (reference sequence). TCRdb reprocessed the 5' RACE reads via MiXCR and lists one record per CDR3 protein. The table has around 60,000 distinct CDR3 sequences, roughly 13% seen once. The chain links TRBV30 to TRBJ1-1; maybe TRBD1 (6 bases). The sequencing input was whole blood. The TCR originated in an adult who was a healthcare worker with PCR-confirmed SARS-CoV-2 infection or an uninfected control (not recorded which). This chain's CDR3 is CAWSVRTDEAFF. CDR3 in DNA: TGTGCCTGGAGTGTCCGGACAGATGAAGCTTTCTTT.